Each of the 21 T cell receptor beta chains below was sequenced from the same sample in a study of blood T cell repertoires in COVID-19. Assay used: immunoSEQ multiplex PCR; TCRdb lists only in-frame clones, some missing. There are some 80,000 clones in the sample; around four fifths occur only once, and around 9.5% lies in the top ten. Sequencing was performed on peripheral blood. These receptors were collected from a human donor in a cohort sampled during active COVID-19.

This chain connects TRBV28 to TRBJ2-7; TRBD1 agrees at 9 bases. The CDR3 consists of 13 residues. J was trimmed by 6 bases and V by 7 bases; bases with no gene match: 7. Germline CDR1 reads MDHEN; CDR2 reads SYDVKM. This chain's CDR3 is CASTGTGWVEQYF. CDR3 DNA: TGTGCCAGCACCGGGACAGGGTGGGTCGAGCAGTACTTC.

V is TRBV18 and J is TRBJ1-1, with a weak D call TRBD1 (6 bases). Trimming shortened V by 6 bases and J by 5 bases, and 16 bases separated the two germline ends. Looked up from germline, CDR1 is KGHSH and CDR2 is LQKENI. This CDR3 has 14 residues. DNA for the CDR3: TGTGCCAGCTCGCTACAGGGTTATGAGACTGAAGCTTTCTTT. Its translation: CASSLQGYETEAFF. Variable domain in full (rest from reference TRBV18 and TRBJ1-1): NAGVMQNPRHLVRRRGQEARLRCSPMKGHSHVYWYRQLPEEGLKFMVYLQKENIIDESGMPKERFSAEFPKEGPSILRIQQVVRGDSAAYFCASSLQGYETEAFFGQGTRLTVV.

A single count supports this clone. This CDR3 is CASRGQGGGQFF. The DNA for the CDR3 is TGTGCCAGTAGGGGTCAGGGAGGTGGGCAGTTCTTC. V usage is TRBV19 and J usage is TRBJ2-1, with a tentative D call TRBD2 (6 bases). The CDR3 spans 12 residues. V was clipped by 6 bases and J by 12 bases, with 15 bases between them. Germline lookup yields CDR1 LNHDA and CDR2 SQIVND (reference sequence).

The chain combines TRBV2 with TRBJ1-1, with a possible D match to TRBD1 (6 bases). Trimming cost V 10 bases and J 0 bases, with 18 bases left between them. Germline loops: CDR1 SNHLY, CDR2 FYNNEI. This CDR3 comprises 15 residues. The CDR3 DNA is TGTGCCATCGGGGCCTCTCAGGGGATGAACACTGAAGCTTTCTTT. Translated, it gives CAIGASQGMNTEAFF.

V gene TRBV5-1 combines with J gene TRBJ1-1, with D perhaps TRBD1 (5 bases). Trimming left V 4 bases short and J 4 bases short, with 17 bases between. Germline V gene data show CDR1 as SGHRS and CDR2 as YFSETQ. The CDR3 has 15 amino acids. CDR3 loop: CASSHPFQGGTEAFF. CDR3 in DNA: TGCGCCAGCAGCCACCCTTTTCAGGGTGGCACTGAAGCTTTCTTT.

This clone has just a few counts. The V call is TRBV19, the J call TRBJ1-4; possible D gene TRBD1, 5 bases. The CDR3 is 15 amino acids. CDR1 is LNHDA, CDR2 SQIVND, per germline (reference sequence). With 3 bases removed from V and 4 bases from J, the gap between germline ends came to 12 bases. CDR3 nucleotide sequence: TGTGCCAGTAGTATGGGGCAGACTGGTAATGAAAAACTGTTTTTT. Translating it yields CASSMGQTGNEKLFF.

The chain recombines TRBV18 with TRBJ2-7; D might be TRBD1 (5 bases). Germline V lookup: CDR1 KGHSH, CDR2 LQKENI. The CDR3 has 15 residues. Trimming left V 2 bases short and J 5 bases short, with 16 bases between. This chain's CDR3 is CASSPFEGQGHEQYF. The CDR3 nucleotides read TGTGCCAGCTCACCATTCGAAGGGCAGGGCCACGAGCAGTACTTC.

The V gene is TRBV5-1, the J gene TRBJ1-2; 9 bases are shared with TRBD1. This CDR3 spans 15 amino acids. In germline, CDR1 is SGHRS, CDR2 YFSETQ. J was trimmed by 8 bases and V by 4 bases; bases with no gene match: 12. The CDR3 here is CASSEDTGGAGGYTF. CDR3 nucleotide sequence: TGCGCCAGCAGCGAGGATACAGGGGGCGCGGGAGGCTACACCTTC.

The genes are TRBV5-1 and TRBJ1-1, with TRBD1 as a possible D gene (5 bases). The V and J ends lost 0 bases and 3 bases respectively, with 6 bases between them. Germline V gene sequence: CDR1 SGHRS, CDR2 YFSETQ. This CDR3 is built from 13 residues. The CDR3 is CASSLAGDTEAFF. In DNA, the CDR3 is TGCGCCAGCAGCTTGGCGGGGGACACTGAAGCTTTCTTT.

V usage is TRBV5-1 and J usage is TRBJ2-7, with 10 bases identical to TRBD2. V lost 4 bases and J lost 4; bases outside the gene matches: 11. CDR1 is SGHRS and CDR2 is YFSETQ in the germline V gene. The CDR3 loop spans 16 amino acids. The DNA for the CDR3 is TGCGCCAGCAGCCAACGAGCGGGGGGGCTGAATTACGAGCAGTACTTC. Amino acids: CASSQRAGGLNYEQYF.

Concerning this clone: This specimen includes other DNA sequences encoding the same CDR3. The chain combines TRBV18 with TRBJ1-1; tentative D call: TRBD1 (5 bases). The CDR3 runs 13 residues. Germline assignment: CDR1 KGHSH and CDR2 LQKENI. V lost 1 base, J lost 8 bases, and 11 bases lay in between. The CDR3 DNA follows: TGTGCCAGCTCACCACAGGAAGGGGCCGAAGCTTTCTTT. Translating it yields CASSPQEGAEAFF.

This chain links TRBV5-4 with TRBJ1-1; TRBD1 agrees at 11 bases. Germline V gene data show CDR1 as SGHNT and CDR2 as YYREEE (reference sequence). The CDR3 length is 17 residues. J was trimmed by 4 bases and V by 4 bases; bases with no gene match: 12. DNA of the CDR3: TGTGCCAGCAGCGCCGCCCGGACAGGGGGCATGGGCACTGAAGCTTTCTTT. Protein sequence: CASSAARTGGMGTEAFF.

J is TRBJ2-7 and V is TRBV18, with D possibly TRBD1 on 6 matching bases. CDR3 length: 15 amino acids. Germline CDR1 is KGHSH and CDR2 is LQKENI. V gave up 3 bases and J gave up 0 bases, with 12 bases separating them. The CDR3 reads CASSPGQGHSYEQYF. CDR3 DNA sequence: TGTGCCAGCTCACCGGGGCAGGGGCACTCCTACGAGCAGTACTTC.

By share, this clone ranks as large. DNA of the CDR3: TGTGCCAGCCAGGAGGGAGGCTTCGGTGGCTACACCTTC. Encoded protein: CASQEGGFGGYTF. The chain carries TRBV2 and TRBJ1-2, with D unclear. Looked up from germline, CDR1 is SNHLY and CDR2 is FYNNEI. The CDR3 contains 13 residues. V was shortened by 8 bases and J by 7 bases, with 17 bases between the two germline ends.

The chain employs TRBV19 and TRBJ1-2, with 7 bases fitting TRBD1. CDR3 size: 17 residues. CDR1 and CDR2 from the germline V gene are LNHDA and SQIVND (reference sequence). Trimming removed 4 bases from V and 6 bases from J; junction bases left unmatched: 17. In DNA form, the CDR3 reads TGTGCCAGTAGTACCCCCCTCGTGGAACAGGGGAAGAATGGCTACACCTTC. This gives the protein CASSTPLVEQGKNGYTF.

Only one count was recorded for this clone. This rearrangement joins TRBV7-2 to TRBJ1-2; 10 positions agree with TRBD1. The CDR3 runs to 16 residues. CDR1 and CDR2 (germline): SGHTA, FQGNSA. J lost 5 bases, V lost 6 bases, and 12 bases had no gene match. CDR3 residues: CASSLTGGALVYGYTF. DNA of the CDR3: TGTGCCAGCAGTTTGACAGGGGGCGCGCTCGTATATGGCTACACCTTC.

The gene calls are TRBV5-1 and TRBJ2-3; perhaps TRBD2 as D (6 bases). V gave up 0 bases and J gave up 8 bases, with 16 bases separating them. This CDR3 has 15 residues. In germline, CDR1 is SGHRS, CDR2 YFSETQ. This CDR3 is CASSLVGGLEATQYF. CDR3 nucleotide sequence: TGCGCCAGCAGCTTGGTTGGAGGGTTAGAGGCTACGCAGTATTTT.

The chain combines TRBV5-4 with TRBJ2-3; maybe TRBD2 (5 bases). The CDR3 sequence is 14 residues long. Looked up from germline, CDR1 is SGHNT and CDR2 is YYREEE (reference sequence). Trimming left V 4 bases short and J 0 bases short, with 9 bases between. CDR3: CASSLRGSTDTQYF. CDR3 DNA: TGTGCCAGCAGCCTGAGAGGGAGCACAGATACGCAGTATTTT.

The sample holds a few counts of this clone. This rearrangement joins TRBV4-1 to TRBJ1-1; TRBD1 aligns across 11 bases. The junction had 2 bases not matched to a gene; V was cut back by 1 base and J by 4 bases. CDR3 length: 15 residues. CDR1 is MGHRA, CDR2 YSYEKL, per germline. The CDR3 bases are TGCGCCAGCAGCCAAGCCGGGACAGGGGGCACTGAAGCTTTCTTT. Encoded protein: CASSQAGTGGTEAFF.

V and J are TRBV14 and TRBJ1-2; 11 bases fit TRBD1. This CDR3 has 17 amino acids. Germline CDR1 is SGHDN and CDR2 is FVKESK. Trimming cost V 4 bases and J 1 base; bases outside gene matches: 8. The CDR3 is CASSRMPGQGGNYGYTF. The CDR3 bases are TGTGCCAGCAGCCGCATGCCGGGACAGGGGGGTAACTATGGCTACACCTTC. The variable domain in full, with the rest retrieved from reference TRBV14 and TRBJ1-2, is EAGVTQFPSHSVIEKGQTVTLRCDPISGHDNLYWYRRVMGKEIKFLLHFVKESKQDESGMPNNRFLAERTGGTYSTLKVQPAELEDSGVYFCASSRMPGQGGNYGYTFGSGTRLTVV.

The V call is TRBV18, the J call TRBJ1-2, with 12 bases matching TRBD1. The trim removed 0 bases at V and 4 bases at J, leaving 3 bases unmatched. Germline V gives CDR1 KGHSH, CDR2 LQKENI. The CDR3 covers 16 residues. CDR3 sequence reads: CASSPPGTGGGYGYTF. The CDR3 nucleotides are TGTGCCAGCTCACCACCCGGGACAGGGGGCGGCTATGGCTACACCTTC. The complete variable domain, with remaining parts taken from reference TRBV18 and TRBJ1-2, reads NAGVMQNPRHLVRRRGQEARLRCSPMKGHSHVYWYRQLPEEGLKFMVYLQKENIIDESGMPKERFSAEFPKEGPSILRIQQVVRGDSAAYFCASSPPGTGGGYGYTFGSGTRLTVV.